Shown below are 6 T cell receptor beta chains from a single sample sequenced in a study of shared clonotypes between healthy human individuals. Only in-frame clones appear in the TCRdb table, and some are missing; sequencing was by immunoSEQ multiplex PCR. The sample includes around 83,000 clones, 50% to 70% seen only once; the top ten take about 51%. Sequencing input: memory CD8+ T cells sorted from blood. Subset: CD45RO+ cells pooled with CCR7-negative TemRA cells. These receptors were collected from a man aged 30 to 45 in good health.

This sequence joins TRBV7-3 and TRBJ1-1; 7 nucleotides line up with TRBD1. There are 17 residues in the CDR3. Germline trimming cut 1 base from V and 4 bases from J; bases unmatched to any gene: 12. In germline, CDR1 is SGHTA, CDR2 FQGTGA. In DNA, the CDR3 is TGTGCCAGCAGCTTAAGCGGGACAGCTGCTGGGATCACTGAAGCTTTCTTT. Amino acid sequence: CASSLSGTAAGITEAFF.

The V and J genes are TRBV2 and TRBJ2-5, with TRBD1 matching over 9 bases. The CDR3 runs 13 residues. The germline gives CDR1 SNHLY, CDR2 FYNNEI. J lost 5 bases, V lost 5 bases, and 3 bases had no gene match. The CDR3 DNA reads TGTGCCAGCAGTAGGGACAGGGTCGAGACCCAGTACTTC. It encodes CASSRDRVETQYF.

The CDR3 DNA follows: TGTGCCAGCAGTCAGGACAGGTTCTACGAGCAGTACTTC. It translates to CASSQDRFYEQYF. V and J are TRBV7-2 and TRBJ2-7, with 7 bases matching TRBD1. This CDR3 spans 13 amino acids. From germline, CDR1 is SGHTA and CDR2 FQGNSA. V dropped 6 bases and J dropped 3; count of bases not matched to a gene: 5. Filled out from reference TRBV7-2 and TRBJ2-7, the complete variable domain reads GAGVSQSPSNKVTEKGKDVELRCDPISGHTALYWYRQSLGQGLEFLIYFQGNSAPDKSGLPSDRFSAERTGGSVSTLTIQRTQQEDSAVYLCASSQDRFYEQYFGPGTRLTVT.

CDR3 nucleotides: TGCGCCAGCGGGGTACAGGAGCCGAGAGTGAACACTGAAGCTTTCTTT. Protein sequence: CASGVQEPRVNTEAFF. The V call is TRBV4-1, the J call TRBJ1-1, with D perhaps matching TRBD1 (5 bases). This CDR3 has 16 residues. Germline assignment: CDR1 MGHRA and CDR2 YSYEKL. Trimming stripped 8 bases from V and 0 bases from J, with 19 bases between.

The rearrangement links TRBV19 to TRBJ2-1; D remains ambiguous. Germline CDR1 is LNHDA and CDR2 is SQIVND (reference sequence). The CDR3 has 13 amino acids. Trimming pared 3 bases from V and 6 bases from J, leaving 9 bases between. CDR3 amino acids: CASSISLPNEQFF. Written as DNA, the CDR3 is TGTGCCAGTAGTATCTCCCTTCCCAATGAGCAGTTCTTC. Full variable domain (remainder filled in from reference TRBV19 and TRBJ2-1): DGGITQSPKYLFRKEGQNVTLSCEQNLNHDAMYWYRQDPGQGLRLIYYSQIVNDFQKGDIAEGYSVSREKKESFPLTVTSAQKNPTAFYLCASSISLPNEQFFGPGTRLTVL.

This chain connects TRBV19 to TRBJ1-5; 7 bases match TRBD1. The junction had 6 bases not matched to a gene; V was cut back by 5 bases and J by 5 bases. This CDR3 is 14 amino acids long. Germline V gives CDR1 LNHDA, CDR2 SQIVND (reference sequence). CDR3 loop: CASSVDRAYQPQHF. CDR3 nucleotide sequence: TGTGCCAGTAGTGTCGACAGGGCCTATCAGCCCCAGCATTTT.